The clone carrying this T cell receptor beta chain appeared a single time. Its specificity is unknown. These data are taken from a study of cytomegalovirus exposure and HLA in healthy donors. The study, taken as a whole, reports: Certain sequence variants were highly shared and formed a cluster, and this cluster was likely a sequencing artifact.

A multiplex PCR was run with 60 Vbeta primers and 13 Jbeta primers. Sequencing used immunoSEQ multiplex PCR; TCRdb keeps in-frame clones, though not all of them. The sample has some 200,000 clones, 75% to 85% seen once. At collection, donors were nominally healthy, but unrecorded immune exposures were probable. This CDR3 spans 15 amino acids. V was trimmed by 5 bases and J by 3 bases, leaving 14 bases between them. The V gene's germline CDR1 is LNHNV and CDR2 YYDKDF (reference sequence). This sequence originates from a woman aged 40 to 49 in good health and CMV-seronegative. The chain joins TRBV15 to TRBJ2-1; no clear D gene. The sample was PBMCs. CDR3 DNA sequence: TGTGCCACCAGCCCAGGAAGAAGAAACTACAATGAGCAGTTCTTC. Protein: CATSPGRRNYNEQFF.